This record concerns one T cell receptor beta chain sequence. Its cognate antigen is unknown. In the ViraFEST assay, antigen-specific CD4+ clonotypes were identified by expansion after peptide-pool stimulation. Culture proceeded for about 11 days, and CD4+ T cells were then isolated. Wells containing roughly 1.8 million PBMC each were cultured with around 10 IU/ml IL-2 and approximately 10 ug/ml peptides. Both day 3 and day 7 saw half the medium replaced with IL-2 medium. This sample is drawn from a study of vaccination effects on CD4 cells after COVID-19. Whole-study context: Participants got two doses of BNT162b2 or mRNA-1273 vaccine. Notes on the study in general: The study found that only 1 of 255 vaccine-induced clones from healthy vaccinees cross-reacted with common cold coronaviruses.

The table came from immunoSEQ multiplex PCR; TCRdb's copy has only in-frame clones and leaves some out. Of tens of thousands of clones listed, about four fifths are singletons. Trimming removed 5 bases at V and 7 bases at J, with 8 bases between. Germline V CDR1 and CDR2: SEHNR, FQNEAQ (reference sequence). There are 11 residues in the CDR3. The material sequenced was CD4+ T cells from PBMCs cultured with HCoV-229E spike peptides, taken before COVID-19 vaccination. The rearrangement uses TRBV7-9 and TRBJ1-1, with D hard to call. This clonotype was obtained from a human donor who received a COVID-19 vaccine. The CDR3 is CASSRINEAFF. The CDR3 bases are TGTGCCAGCAGCCGGATCAATGAAGCTTTCTTT.